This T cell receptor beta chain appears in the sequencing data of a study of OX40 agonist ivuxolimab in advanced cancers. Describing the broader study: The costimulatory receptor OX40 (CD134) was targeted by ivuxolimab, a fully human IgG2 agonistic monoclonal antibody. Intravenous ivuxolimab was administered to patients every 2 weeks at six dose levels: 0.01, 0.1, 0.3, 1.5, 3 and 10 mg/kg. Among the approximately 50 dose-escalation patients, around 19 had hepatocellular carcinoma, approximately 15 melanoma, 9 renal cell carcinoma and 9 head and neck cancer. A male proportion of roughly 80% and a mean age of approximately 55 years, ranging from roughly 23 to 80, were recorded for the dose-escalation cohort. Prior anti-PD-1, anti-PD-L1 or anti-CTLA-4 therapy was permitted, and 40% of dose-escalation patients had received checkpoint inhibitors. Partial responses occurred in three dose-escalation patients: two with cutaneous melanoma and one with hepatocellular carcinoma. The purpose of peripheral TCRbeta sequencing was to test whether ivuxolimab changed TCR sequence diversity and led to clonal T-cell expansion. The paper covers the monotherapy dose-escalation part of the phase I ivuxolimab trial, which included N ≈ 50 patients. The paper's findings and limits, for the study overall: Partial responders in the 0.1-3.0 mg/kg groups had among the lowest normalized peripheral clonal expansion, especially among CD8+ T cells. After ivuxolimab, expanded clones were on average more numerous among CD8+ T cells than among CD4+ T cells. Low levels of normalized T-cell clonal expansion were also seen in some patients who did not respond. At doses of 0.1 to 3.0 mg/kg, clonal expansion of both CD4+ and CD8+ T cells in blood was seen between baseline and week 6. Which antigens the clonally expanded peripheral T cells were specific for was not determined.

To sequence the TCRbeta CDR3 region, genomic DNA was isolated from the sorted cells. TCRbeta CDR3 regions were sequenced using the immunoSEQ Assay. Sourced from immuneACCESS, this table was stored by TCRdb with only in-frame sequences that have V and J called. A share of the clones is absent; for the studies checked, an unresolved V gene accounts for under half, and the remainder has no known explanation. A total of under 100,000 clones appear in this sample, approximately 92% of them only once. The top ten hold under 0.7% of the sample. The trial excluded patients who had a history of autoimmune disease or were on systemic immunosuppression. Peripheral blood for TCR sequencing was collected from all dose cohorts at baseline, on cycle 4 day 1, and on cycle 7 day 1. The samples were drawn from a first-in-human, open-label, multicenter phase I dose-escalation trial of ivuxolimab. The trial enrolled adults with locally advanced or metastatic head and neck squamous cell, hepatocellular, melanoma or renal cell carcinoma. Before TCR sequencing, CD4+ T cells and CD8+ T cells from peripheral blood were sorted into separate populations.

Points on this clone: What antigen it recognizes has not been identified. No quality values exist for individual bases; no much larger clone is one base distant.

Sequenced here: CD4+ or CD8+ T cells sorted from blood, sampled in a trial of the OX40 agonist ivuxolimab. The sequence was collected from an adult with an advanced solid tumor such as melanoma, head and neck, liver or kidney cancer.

The CDR3 loop reads CASSRQGTDYEQYF. Here is the DNA: TGTGCCAGTAGTCGACAGGGGACGGACTACGAGCAGTACTTC. The sequence joins TRBV19 to TRBJ2-7, with 8 junctional bases fitting TRBD1. Via the germline V gene (reference sequence), CDR1 is LNHDA and CDR2 SQIVND. CDR3 length: 14 amino acids, cysteine to phenylalanine. Just the 42-base CDR3 DNA is kept, in frame starting at base 1. The V end gives up 5 bases and the J end 3 bases, leaving 6 bases in the junction not matched to a gene.